This TCR beta chain was obtained from a study of beta chain features in type 1 diabetes. Study-wide context: Summed over all samples, the examined sorted cells came to roughly 110 million. General study results and limits: Type 1 diabetes patients showed a moderate but significant shortening of TCRB CDR3s in all four CD4+ subsets.

On this clone itself: Its antigen is still unknown.

The study reverse transcribed the entire isolated RNA, so it sequenced expressed TCRB transcripts. Data came from immunoSEQ multiplex PCR; TCRdb stores just in-frame clones and leaves some out. The top ten hold about 0.6% of the sample, which has roughly 350,000 clones, 9.5% to 10% seen once. Every donor had blood drawn once into heparin, around 0.12 L on average. The germline gives CDR1 SGHRS, CDR2 YFSETQ. J lost 0 bases, V lost 5 bases, and 12 bases had no gene match. This CDR3 spans 20 amino acids. The chain employs TRBV5-1 and TRBJ2-1; 15 positions agree with TRBD2. The clonotype comes from a man in his thirties or forties with type 1 diabetes. Sequenced material: central memory CD4+ T cells from blood. The CDR3 region is CASRSAGTSGRTSSYNEQFF. The CDR3 nucleotides read TGCGCCAGCAGGAGCGCCGGGACTAGCGGGAGGACCAGCTCCTACAATGAGCAGTTCTTC.